Presented here are 20 T cell receptor beta chains from one specimen sequenced in a study of blood T cells in healthy people across ages. Combining a sample-barcoded 5' primer with a J-beta primer mix, a second PCR ran for roughly 7 to 11 cycles. Each CDR3 protein gets one entry after TCRdb re-called the 5' RACE reads with MiXCR. The sample shows about 770,000 distinct CDR3 sequences, roughly 44% of them seen only once. Material for sequencing was blood. The receptors were sampled from a man aged 55 to 70 in good health.

This clonotype was observed a handful of times. The chain recombines TRBV6-2 or TRBV6-3 with TRBJ2-7; TRBD1 or TRBD2 may be the D gene (5 bases each). The V end lost 6 bases, the J end lost 4 bases, and 19 bases lay between the germline ends. The CDR3 consists of 15 residues. Per germline, CDR1 MNHEY and CDR2 SVGEGT. The CDR3 spells CASSLSRGGGYEQYF. The CDR3 region has the DNA TGTGCCAGCAGCCTCTCGAGGGGCGGTGGATACGAGCAGTACTTC.

This chain uses TRBV7-2 with TRBJ1-5, with TRBD1 as a possible D gene (5 bases). Trimming pared 5 bases from V and 3 bases from J, leaving 11 bases between. The CDR3 has 14 residues. Germline CDR1 reads SGHTA; CDR2 reads FQGNSA. CDR3 in amino acids: CASSQDSPNQPQHF. The CDR3 nucleotides read TGTGCCAGCAGCCAAGACAGCCCCAATCAGCCCCAGCATTTT.

This clonotype was recorded many times. The chain carries TRBV6-6 and TRBJ1-4; D is ambiguous. The CDR3 totals 11 residues. Germline CDR1 reads MNHNY; CDR2 reads SVGAGI (reference sequence). Trimming stripped 6 bases from V and 8 bases from J, with 7 bases between. The DNA for the CDR3 is TGTGCCAGCAGGGGTGGGGAAAAACTGTTTTTT. Its protein product is CASRGGEKLFF.

J is TRBJ2-1 and V is TRBV3-1; D call uncertain. Trimming took off 2 bases at V and 0 bases at J, with 11 bases between the two ends. The CDR3 runs 16 residues. Germline assignment: CDR1 LGHDT and CDR2 YNNKEL (reference sequence). CDR3 region: CASSQIFGNSYNEQFF. CDR3 DNA sequence: TGTGCCAGCAGCCAAATATTCGGTAACTCCTACAATGAGCAGTTCTTC.

This clonotype was observed a handful of times. The rearrangement links TRBV7-6 to TRBJ2-1; no clear D gene. Trimming stripped 1 base from V and 6 bases from J, with 10 bases between. The CDR3 totals 14 residues. Looked up from germline, CDR1 is SGHVS and CDR2 is FNYEAQ. The CDR3, as DNA: TGTGCCAGCAGCTTAGGTAGCTTATCCAATGAGCAGTTCTTC. It encodes CASSLGSLSNEQFF. The variable domain in full, with the rest retrieved from reference TRBV7-6 and TRBJ2-1, is GAGVSQSPRYKVTKRGQDVALRCDPISGHVSLYWYRQALGQGPEFLTYFNYEAQQDKSGLPNDRFSAERPEGSISTLTIQRTEQRDSAMYRCASSLGSLSNEQFFGPGTRLTVL.

On this clonotype: One end of the junction fails to match germline, which may point to a read error. V usage is TRBV7-2 and J usage is TRBJ2-3; D is perhaps TRBD2 (6 bases). The CDR3 is 15 residues long. Germline-derived CDR1 and CDR2 are SGHTA and FQGNSA. The CDR3 reads CANSLVAGFTDTQYF. CDR3 nucleotide sequence: TGTGCCAACAGCTTAGTTGCGGGATTCACAGATACGCAGTATTTT.

Regarding this clonotype: This clone may be a read error of a much larger clone one base away. The chain carries TRBV6-5 and TRBJ2-7; 10 bases match TRBD1. V lost 7 bases to trimming and J lost 2 bases; unmatched junction nucleotides: 5. Germline V lookup: CDR1 MNHEY, CDR2 SVGAGI. The CDR3 consists of 14 residues. CDR3 residues: CASTSDRGPYEQYF. The CDR3 nucleotides are TGTGCCAGCACCTCAGACAGGGGGCCCTACGAGCAGTACTTC.

For this clonotype: This may be a read error: a much more frequent sequence differs by one nucleotide. The chain joins TRBV20-1 to TRBJ2-5; 7 bases line up with TRBD1. The length of the CDR3 is 13 residues. CDR1 and CDR2 from the germline V gene are DFQATT and SNEGSKA (reference sequence). Trimming removed 4 bases from V and 11 bases from J; junction bases left unmatched: 13. The CDR3 DNA sequence: TGCAGTGCTAAGCGACAGGGTCTGAATGAGCAGTACTTC. It encodes CSAKRQGLNEQYF.

V gene TRBV20-1 combines with J gene TRBJ2-7; D gene uncertain. Deletions cut 3 bases from V and 4 bases from J, with 16 bases between. CDR1 is DFQATT and CDR2 is SNEGSKA in the germline V gene (reference sequence). CDR3 length equals 14 residues. Written as DNA, the CDR3 is TGCAGTGCTAGGCTAACGGAGAGAACTTACGAGCAGTACTTC. It is translated as CSARLTERTYEQYF.

V gene TRBV14 combines with J gene TRBJ1-1; 9 positions match TRBD1. Per germline, CDR1 SGHDN and CDR2 FVKESK. Trimming took 0 bases from V and 1 from J; bases not matched to a gene: 6. This CDR3 spans 17 amino acids. CDR3 bases: TGTGCCAGCAGCCAAGACCAGACAGGGGGGAGGAACACTGAAGCTTTCTTT. It yields the protein CASSQDQTGGRNTEAFF.

The rearrangement links TRBV20-1 to TRBJ1-6; D uncertain. The CDR3 runs 16 residues. The V end lost 0 bases, the J end lost 4 bases, and 13 bases lay between the germline ends. Germline V CDR1 and CDR2: DFQATT, SNEGSKA (reference sequence). CDR3 sequence (DNA): TGCAGTGCTAGAGATAGAAAGGGCCTTTATAATTCACCCCTCCACTTT. It specifies CSARDRKGLYNSPLHF.

This sequence joins TRBV7-2 and TRBJ2-3; 10 bases agree with TRBD1. Germline CDR1 and CDR2: SGHTA and FQGNSA. Unmatched junction bases numbered 6, after V lost 5 bases and J lost 4 bases. The CDR3 has 15 residues. For the CDR3, the DNA is TGTGCCAGCAGCCCGGGACAGGGGAACGCAGATACGCAGTATTTT. It yields the protein CASSPGQGNADTQYF.

This clonotype was counted once. A much bigger clone sits one base away, suggesting this may be a read error. CDR3 in amino acids: CASSSLAPPGETQFF. The CDR3 DNA sequence: TGTGCCAGCAGCTCCCTTGCCCCTCCCGGGGAGACCCAGTTCTTC. The genes are TRBV7-2 and TRBJ2-1, with D maybe TRBD2 (5 bases). Germline values: CDR1 SGHTA, CDR2 FQGNSA. V lost 4 bases to trimming and J lost 13 bases, with 23 bases between them. The CDR3 totals 15 residues.

This chain joins TRBV6-2 or TRBV6-3 and TRBJ2-4; unclear D gene. The J call is uncertain, as TRBJ2-7 better fits the DNA end. This CDR3 has 13 residues. The V gene's germline CDR1 is MNHEY and CDR2 SVGEGT. In nucleotides, the CDR3 is TGTGCCAGCACCGACCCTACCCCCTACGAGCAGTACTTC. The encoded protein is CASTDPTPYEQYF.

J is TRBJ2-5 and V is TRBV18; the D call may be TRBD1 or TRBD2 (6 bases each). CDR1 and CDR2 from the germline V gene are KGHSH and LQKENI. The CDR3 is 16 amino acids. V lost 1 base, J lost 5 bases, and 17 bases lay in between. DNA of the CDR3: TGTGCCAGCTCACCACGGAGACAGGCTGGGGGGGAGACCCAGTACTTC. Translation: CASSPRRQAGGETQYF.

The rearrangement uses TRBV30 and TRBJ2-6, with D uncertain. Germline lookup yields CDR1 GTSNPN and CDR2 SVGIG (reference sequence). The CDR3 has 11 amino acids. Trimming removed 7 bases from V and 3 bases from J, with 4 bases in between. The CDR3 spells CALGGANVLTF. As DNA, the CDR3 is TGTGCCTTAGGTGGGGCCAACGTCCTGACTTTC.

The CDR3 sequence is CASSRGTGQGYEQYF. For the CDR3, the DNA is TGTGCCAGCAGCCGAGGAACGGGGCAGGGTTACGAGCAGTACTTC. The chain recombines TRBV3-1 with TRBJ2-7; perhaps D is TRBD1 or TRBD2 (5 bases each). The V gene lost 4 bases and the J gene lost 4 bases, with 17 bases spanning the gap. Germline-derived CDR1 and CDR2 are LGHDT and YNNKEL (reference sequence). The CDR3 spans 15 residues.

The chain is built from TRBV6-5 and TRBJ2-1; 11 nucleotides line up with TRBD2. This CDR3 is 15 amino acids long. The ends lost 7 bases at V and 7 bases at J; junction bases unmatched: 9. The V gene's germline CDR1 is MNHEY and CDR2 SVGAGI. In nucleotides, the CDR3 is TGTGCCAGCACCCACGGGACTAGCGGCGAGAATGAGCAGTTCTTC. It translates to CASTHGTSGENEQFF.

This sequence joins TRBV20-1 and TRBJ2-7; 9 bases match TRBD2. Unmatched junction bases numbered 6, after V lost 0 bases and J lost 0 bases. The CDR3 length is 16 residues. Germline CDR1 reads DFQATT; CDR2 reads SNEGSKA (reference sequence). The DNA for the CDR3 is TGCAGTGCTAGAGATTACCGAGCGGGGGGCTCCTACGAGCAGTACTTC. Translated: CSARDYRAGGSYEQYF.

CDR3 sequence: CASSWGRAEQETQYF. CDR3 nucleotide sequence: TGCGCCAGCAGCTGGGGACGAGCAGAACAAGAGACCCAGTACTTC. V and J are TRBV5-1 and TRBJ2-5; D tentatively fits TRBD1 or TRBD2 (5 bases each). Germline lookup yields CDR1 SGHRS and CDR2 YFSETQ. Trimming left V 3 bases short and J 2 bases short, with 14 bases between. The CDR3 is 15 amino acids.